The 23 T cell receptor beta chains given below trace back to one sample, sequenced in a study of CD8 T cells in Susac syndrome. The RNA, about 0.45 to 1 ug, was put through reverse transcription using random hexamers. TCRdb redid the calling of the immunoSEQ multiplex PCR reads with MiXCR, one entry per CDR3 protein. The data show 130,000 or so distinct CDR3 sequences, 90% to 95% seen once. The sequencing input was CD8+ T cells from PBMCs. Source of these receptors: a human donor with Susac syndrome.

The chain employs TRBV4-1 and TRBJ1-6; TRBD1 might be the D (6 bases). The CDR3 is made up of 15 amino acids. The V end was cut by 1 base, the J end by 6 bases, with 10 bases between. Germline assignment: CDR1 MGHRA and CDR2 YSYEKL. The CDR3 spells CASSQVGGGNSPLHF. For the CDR3, the DNA is TGCGCCAGCAGCCAAGTAGGGGGGGGTAATTCACCCCTCCACTTT.

The genes are TRBV15 and TRBJ2-1, with D perhaps matching TRBD1 (6 bases). There are 16 residues in the CDR3. In germline, CDR1 is LNHNV, CDR2 YYDKDF (reference sequence). Trimming took off 7 bases at V and 8 bases at J, with 24 bases between the two ends. CDR3 DNA sequence: TGTGCCACCAAGGAGCAGGGGCCCGGTATTTTCGATGAGCAGTTCTTC. Amino acids: CATKEQGPGIFDEQFF. The whole variable domain, remainder taken from reference TRBV15 and TRBJ2-1, is DAMVIQNPRYQVTQFGKPVTLSCSQTLNHNVMYWYQQKSSQAPKLLFHYYDKDFNNEADTPDNFQSRRPNTSFCFLDIRSPGLGDTAMYLCATKEQGPGIFDEQFFGPGTRLTVL.

The CDR3 region is CSVAMGSTDTQYF. The CDR3 nucleotides are TGCAGCGTTGCGATGGGGTCCACAGATACGCAGTATTTT. The V call is TRBV29-1, the J call TRBJ2-3; D is unresolved. Germline values: CDR1 SQVTM, CDR2 ANQGSEA. The length of the CDR3 is 13 residues. V lost 4 bases to trimming and J lost 2 bases, with 10 bases between them.

This clonotype showed up just once. The CDR3 is CASTLLADTDTQYF. Here the CDR3 DNA reads TGTGCCAGCACCCTCCTAGCGGACACAGATACGCAGTATTTT. V is TRBV12-3 or TRBV12-4 and J is TRBJ2-3; 7 bases line up with TRBD2. J was trimmed by 2 bases and V by 7 bases; bases with no gene match: 6. The CDR3 spans 14 residues.

The genes are TRBV9 and TRBJ1-2, with D possibly being TRBD1 (5 bases). The CDR3 loop spans 14 amino acids. V lost 0 bases, J lost 4 bases, and 10 bases lay in between. The germline V gene encodes CDR1 SGDLS and CDR2 YYNGEE. Here the CDR3 DNA reads TGTGCCAGCAGCGTAGGGGGGGGAGCCTATGGCTACACCTTC. Its translation: CASSVGGGAYGYTF.

This chain uses TRBV4-1 with TRBJ2-1; D is uncertain. Trimming took 1 base from V and 6 from J, leaving 7 bases between them. Germline CDR1 MGHRA, CDR2 YSYEKL. This CDR3 comprises 13 residues. In nucleotides, the CDR3 is TGCGCCAGCAGCCAAGGGTACGGCAATGAGCAGTTCTTC. Amino acid sequence: CASSQGYGNEQFF.

The CDR3 nucleotides read TGCAGTGCTAGAGATTGGCAGATTTATGGCTACACCTTC. Translating gives CSARDWQIYGYTF. The chain couples TRBV20-1 to TRBJ1-2; no clear D. CDR1 and CDR2 from the germline V gene are DFQATT and SNEGSKA (reference sequence). V was trimmed by 0 bases and J by 5 bases, leaving 10 bases between them. The CDR3 runs 13 residues.

The chain joins TRBV20-1 to TRBJ2-5; D is possibly TRBD2 (5 bases). V lost 5 bases, J lost 5 bases, and 21 bases lay in between. This CDR3 spans 15 amino acids. Germline V CDR1 and CDR2: DFQATT, SNEGSKA (reference sequence). CDR3 in amino acids: CSAPPLGLWEETQYF. The CDR3 region has the DNA TGCAGTGCTCCCCCGTTGGGGTTGTGGGAGGAGACCCAGTACTTC.

The chain has TRBV3-1 and TRBJ1-2; 8 bases match TRBD1. The CDR3 totals 17 residues. Trimming cost V 2 bases and J 1 base; bases outside gene matches: 9. CDR1 is LGHDT and CDR2 is YNNKEL in the germline V gene (reference sequence). The DNA for the CDR3 is TGTGCCAGCAGCCAACCGGGACAGGTCAGAGGTAACTATGGCTACACCTTC. Protein sequence: CASSQPGQVRGNYGYTF.

This clonotype appeared a few times. The chain uses TRBV7-8 and TRBJ1-1, with D uncertain. CDR3 size: 11 residues. Germline V gene data show CDR1 as SGHVS and CDR2 as FQNEAQ. Trimming cost V 5 bases and J 8 bases, with 9 bases left between them. CDR3 protein: CASSDTGEAFF. In DNA, the CDR3 is TGTGCCAGCAGCGACACCGGGGAAGCTTTCTTT.

The CDR3 is CASSPFSGELFF. CDR3 nucleotides: TGTGCCAGCAGTCCCTTCTCCGGGGAGCTGTTTTTT. The genes are TRBV27 and TRBJ2-2, with no clear D. V lost 5 bases, J lost 6 bases, and 7 bases lay in between. Germline V CDR1 and CDR2: MNHEY, SMNVEV (reference sequence). The CDR3 is 12 amino acids.

V usage is TRBV29-1 and J usage is TRBJ2-3, with a weak D call TRBD1 (6 bases). The V and J ends lost 6 bases and 4 bases respectively, with 8 bases between them. The CDR3 loop spans 11 amino acids. The germline V gene encodes CDR1 SQVTM and CDR2 ANQGSEA. The CDR3 region has the DNA TGCAGCGTGAACAGGGCAGATACGCAGTATTTT. Translated, it gives CSVNRADTQYF.

Of note for this clonotype: The junction differs from germline at one of its ends, possibly a read error. J is TRBJ2-7 and V is TRBV29-1; maybe TRBD2 (6 bases). Germline V gene data show CDR1 as SQVTM and CDR2 as ANQGSEA. This CDR3 comprises 12 residues. The chain's CDR3 is CSIVGGAYEQYF. CDR3 nucleotides: TGTTCTATCGTGGGGGGTGCCTACGAGCAGTACTTC.

This clonotype was observed a single time. The rearrangement joins TRBV7-6 to TRBJ2-5, with unresolved D. Germline V gene data show CDR1 as SGHVS and CDR2 as FNYEAQ. The ends were cut back, 3 bases at V and 7 bases at J, with 18 bases in the middle. This CDR3 is 15 amino acids long. CDR3 loop: CASSFSTDLSGTQYF. The CDR3, as DNA: TGTGCCAGCAGCTTTTCTACCGACCTGTCTGGGACCCAGTACTTC.

The J gene is TRBJ2-7, the V gene TRBV5-1, with 7 bases that match TRBD1. V dropped 4 bases and J dropped 7; count of bases not matched to a gene: 14. The germline V gene encodes CDR1 SGHRS and CDR2 YFSETQ. The CDR3 has 15 residues. The CDR3 DNA sequence: TGCGCCAGCAGCGGCACGGGACAGCCCTTTTTGGAGCAGTACTTC. Its translation is CASSGTGQPFLEQYF. The variable domain in full, with the rest retrieved from reference TRBV5-1 and TRBJ2-7, is KAGVTQTPRYLIKTRGQQVTLSCSPISGHRSVSWYQQTPGQGLQFLFEYFSETQRNKGNFPGRFSGRQFSNSRSEMNVSTLELGDSALYLCASSGTGQPFLEQYFGPGTRLTVT.

The CDR3 is CASSVVGEGLPTYNEQFF. CDR3 DNA: TGTGCCAGCAGCGTAGTGGGGGAGGGGTTGCCCACCTACAATGAGCAGTTCTTC. The genes are TRBV9 and TRBJ2-1; 7 bases map to TRBD2. Germline assignment: CDR1 SGDLS and CDR2 YYNGEE. Losses at the gene ends were 0 bases for V and 2 bases for J; bases not matched to a gene: 11. CDR3 length: 18 amino acids.

This chain connects TRBV14 to TRBJ1-2; D remains unclear. The CDR3 sequence is 14 residues long. CDR1 and CDR2 (germline): SGHDN, FVKESK. The V end was cut by 5 bases, the J end by 4 bases, with 14 bases between. As DNA, the CDR3 is TGTGCCAGCAGCGATTTCAAGGATGTCTATGGCTACACCTTC. Its translation: CASSDFKDVYGYTF. Based on the CDR3 plus reference TRBV14 and TRBJ1-2, the full variable domain is EAGVTQFPSHSVIEKGQTVTLRCDPISGHDNLYWYRRVMGKEIKFLLHFVKESKQDESGMPNNRFLAERTGGTYSTLKVQPAELEDSGVYFCASSDFKDVYGYTFGSGTRLTVV.

V gene TRBV29-1 combines with J gene TRBJ2-5; 9 bases are a match to TRBD1. The CDR3 is 15 amino acids. Germline V lookup: CDR1 SQVTM, CDR2 ANQGSEA. The V segment lost 7 bases and the J segment 5 bases; nucleotides outside the gene matches: 14. The CDR3 spells CSASPRGQGGETQYF. CDR3 in DNA: TGCAGCGCATCCCCCCGGGGACAGGGTGGGGAGACCCAGTACTTC.

The chain links TRBV9 to TRBJ1-5; D call uncertain. V shed 7 bases and J shed 3 bases, with 8 bases lying between them. Germline CDR1 is SGDLS and CDR2 is YYNGEE. CDR3 length: 12 residues. The CDR3 nucleotides are TGTGCCAGCGGAGACGTCAATCAGCCCCAGCATTTT. Amino acid sequence: CASGDVNQPQHF.

The J gene is TRBJ1-1, the V gene TRBV20-1; no clear D. The germline CDR1 and CDR2 sequences are DFQATT and SNEGSKA (reference sequence). The CDR3 length is 13 residues. The V and J ends lost 3 bases and 1 base respectively, with 9 bases between them. The CDR3 DNA follows: TGCAGTGCTAGGTCACAGCAGAACACTGAAGCTTTCTTT. Translated: CSARSQQNTEAFF.

This clonotype was recorded only once. This rearrangement joins TRBV13 to TRBJ1-2; 9 bases are shared with TRBD1. This CDR3 has 13 amino acids. With 4 bases clipped from V and 5 bases from J, the junction kept 2 bases outside the gene matches. Germline V lookup: CDR1 PRHDT, CDR2 FYEKMQ (reference sequence). The CDR3 sequence is CASSSQGAYGYTF. The CDR3, as DNA: TGTGCCAGCAGCTCACAGGGGGCGTATGGCTACACCTTC.

The rearrangement uses TRBV7-8 and TRBJ1-1, with D uncertain. The CDR3 runs to 14 residues. V dropped 6 bases and J dropped 4 bases, with 15 bases sitting between them. Germline lookup yields CDR1 SGHVS and CDR2 FQNEAQ. CDR3 DNA sequence: TGTGCCAGCAGTCCCCCCGGGGTCTCCACTGAAGCTTTCTTT. Translating gives CASSPPGVSTEAFF.

The chain has TRBV7-2 and TRBJ2-5; no clear D. This CDR3 is built from 15 residues. V lost 1 base and J lost 2, with 11 bases in between. Germline-derived CDR1 and CDR2 are SGHTA and FQGNSA. The CDR3 DNA follows: TGTGCCAGCAGCTTAGTGGCTGTGACGCAAGAGACCCAGTACTTC. It specifies CASSLVAVTQETQYF.